Listed below are T cell receptor beta chains from one sample, sequenced in a study of blood T cell repertoires in COVID-19. Method: immunoSEQ multiplex PCR; TCRdb's copy keeps in-frame clones and lacks some. The sample has roughly 13,000 clones, approximately 86% seen once. Sequenced material: peripheral blood. Receptor source: a man at least 80 years old with acute or convalescent COVID-19. CDR3s leave out the opening cysteine and the closing phenylalanine or tryptophan.

11	TRBV18	ASSHEQNYGYT
13	TRBV7-3	ASSLIGGQTNEQF
13	TRBV25-1	ASSPQGQGGAEAF
13	TRBV5-5	ASSPDRYSYNEQF
21	TRBV3-1/TRBV3-2	ASSQMLTNILSDGGGPTDTQY
12	TRBV5-4	ASSLERRSDEQF
10	TRBV30	AWSVLDREQY
12	TRBV4-1	ASTLTQTTDTQY
13	TRBV14	ASSQGLAGGNEQF
10	TRBV30	AWNRENTEAF
12	TRBV5-3	ARSEVDGDYEQY
13	TRBV5-1	ASSLDAGRSGEQF
13	TRBV18	ASSPRTSGGNEQF
11	TRBV5-1	ASSLAPGGEQF
13	TRBV19	ASRWTGSGTPEAF
10	TRBV10-3	AISLAGNEQF
13	TRBV19	ASSSEGDRYSPLH
13	TRBV14	ASSHLGTGGGEQY
13	TRBV18	ASSPQGRASETQY
14	TRBV4-1	ASSLSSGGSTDTQY
12	TRBV7-2	ASSLGRDFGGYT
12	TRBV6-4	ASSVGDGGNEQF
12	TRBV6-5	ASSYTGQGVVAF
14	TRBV11-2	ASSRGRTGGDETQY
13	TRBV6-1	ASSESAGASYEQY
13	TRBV2	ASSVKQGAPDGYT
11	TRBV6-5	ASATGYHYEQY
14	TRBV11-3	ASSLLGPGVSYEQY
12	TRBV6-5	ASTFAGQTGELF
13	TRBV4-2	ASSRTGGLWSPLH
13	TRBV11-2	ASSENRGRMREQF
11	TRBV19	ASSIQGQETQY
12	TRBV13	ASSRAGGLGEQY
14	TRBV7-9	ASSSYRDRGLGEQY
13	TRBV29-1	SVELGQKTPYEQY
13	TRBV7-2	ASSRLAGEGNIQY
13	TRBV11-2	ASSLEGRGFYEQY
12	TRBV6-5	ASSPREATNGYT
15	TRBV7-7	ASSLAGSLGAGETQY
15	TRBV11-3	ASSLGDRGTKYNEQF
13	TRBV3-1/TRBV3-2	ASSQGQVPNQPQH
11	TRBV7-9	ASSFGDRVGYT
13	TRBV11-2	ASSLGQGTNYGYT
13	TRBV18	ASSPGKGNTDTQY
11	TRBV27	ASSSTLNYGYT